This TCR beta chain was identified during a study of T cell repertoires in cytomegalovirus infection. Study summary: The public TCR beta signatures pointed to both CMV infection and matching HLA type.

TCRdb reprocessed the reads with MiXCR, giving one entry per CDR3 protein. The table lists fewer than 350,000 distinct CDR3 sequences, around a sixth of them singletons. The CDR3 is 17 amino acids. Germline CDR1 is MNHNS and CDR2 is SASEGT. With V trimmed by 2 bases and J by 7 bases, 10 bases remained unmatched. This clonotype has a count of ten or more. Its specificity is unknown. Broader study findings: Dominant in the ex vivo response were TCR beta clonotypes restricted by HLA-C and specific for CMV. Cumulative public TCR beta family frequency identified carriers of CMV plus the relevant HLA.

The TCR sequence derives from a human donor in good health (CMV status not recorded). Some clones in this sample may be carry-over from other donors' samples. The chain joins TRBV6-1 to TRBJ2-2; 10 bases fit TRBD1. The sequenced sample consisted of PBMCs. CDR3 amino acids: CASSEWVTGGSVGELFF. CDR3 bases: TGTGCCAGCAGTGAATGGGTGACAGGGGGCTCGGTCGGGGAGCTGTTTTTT.